Listed here is a single T cell receptor beta chain. There is no known antigen for this receptor. One end of the junction fails to match germline, which may point to a read error. The data belong to a study of cytomegalovirus exposure and HLA in healthy donors (dated by TCRdb to the late 2010s). In terms of the full investigation: An earlier analysis of more than 550 of the donors reported roughly 300 Gb of sequence data and approximately 120 million unique TCR beta sequences obtained from about 170 million T cells. The study combined high-throughput TCR immunosequencing, statistical association of individual TCRs with disease status, and machine learning to predict cytomegalovirus infection status. Rather than using new phenotypic data, the later analysis identified candidate immune exposures from TCR beta sequences and from how often those sequences occurred across donors. All discovery cohort repertoires had been generated on a single sequencing platform. A separate validation cohort of roughly 130 different subjects was used in addition to the 666-subject first cohort. Donor age, sex, ethnicity and CMV serostatus were compiled together with the repertoire data. Because of strong linkage in the cohort, five DR-DQ haplotypes were treated as single units for association and clustering. Of the roughly 400 genotyped donors, 65% to 90% fell in the genetic ancestry cluster associated with self-reported Caucasian donors. In a later analysis, previously published TCR beta repertoires from 670 or so donors were re-analyzed and high-resolution HLA genotyping was added so that TCR occurrence patterns could be studied. The study aimed to test whether signatures of past pathogen exposure could be identified by cataloging public T cell receptors. Typing coverage differed by locus: A, B, C, DRB1 and DQB1 were typed in roughly 620-640 donors, DQA1 in approximately 520, DPA1 in some 600, and DPB1 in 400 to 490. A later genetic analysis used genome-wide SNP genotypes for about 60% of the roughly 700 donors, treating that subset as a discovery cohort. An early release that covered roughly 600 HLA-typed donors contained about 300 gigabases of sequencing data and tens of millions of unique TCR sequences. The study profiled the T cell repertoires of about 720 subjects by immunosequencing and related them to cytomegalovirus serostatus. To decide whether each TCR beta V gene segment behaved as functional or pseudogenic, an earlier analysis of some 540 of the donors relied on high-throughput TCR beta sequencing. On average, roughly 240,000 unique TCR beta nucleotide sequences were sequenced per donor among several hundred genotyped donors of the cohort, with 15% to 20% of those sequences being non-productive. Class I and class II HLA loci were covered by the typing at four-digit resolution.

Results the study describes overall, beyond this receptor: The authors suggested that the approach could potentially be extended to other disease states and immunological phenotypes. A few of the identified cytomegalovirus-associated TCR beta chains were confirmed in vitro to be specific for cytomegalovirus antigens. A group of highly shared sequence variants was considered likely to be a technical artifact of the sequencing pipeline. In a later analysis, HLA-associated TCR beta chains showed more clonal expansion and lower generation probabilities than non-associated chains that were equally common. Linkage disequilibrium might explain the correlated functional status among segregating V segments, but an unknown experimental factor could not be excluded. In a later analysis, the rate of TCR association differed among HLA loci, with DRB1 alleles having the most associated TCRs and HLA-C alleles having the fewest. Because counts were too low, 15 to 20 rarely observed V segments, including chromosome 9 orphons, were left out of the earlier analysis of 500 to 650 of the donors. A further reported finding was that TCR beta sequences accurately predicted the HLA-A and HLA-B alleles for most subjects in the first cohort. This cohort had only TCR beta chains sequenced, and the lack of alpha or paired-chain data limited which features could be detected. In a later analysis, most CMV-associated TCR beta chains were found to appear HLA-restricted, with HLA associations seemingly driven largely by CMV exposure. Broadly in line with IMGT annotations, most TCR beta V segments showed up in productive rearrangements about 90% or about 30% of the time in an earlier analysis of around 550 of the donors. Strong co-occurrence of HLA alleles, especially DR and DQ, made assigning TCR associations to individual alleles difficult. V-gene and J-gene trimming of TCR beta chains was associated with a missense DCLRE1C variant in a later genetic analysis, and the association was replicated in an independent cohort. At a false discovery rate of 0.05, a later analysis linked some 18,000 TCR beta sequences to specific HLA alleles. The study gave a list of more than 150 TCR beta chains associated with cytomegalovirus. The classifier was reported to diagnose cytomegalovirus status with high specificity and sensitivity in both the original and validation cohorts. A later analysis reported that several top co-occurrence clusters appeared linked to parvovirus B19, influenza, CMV and Epstein-Barr virus. According to a later genetic analysis, donors in an Asian-associated ancestry cluster had fewer N-insertions in productive TCRs than the approximately 710-donor mean. Presence/absence analyses assumed roughly uniform sequencing depth across donors, an assumption that may not hold. Most TCR sequences were observed very rarely across donors, whereas some public TCRs were present in many individuals. Because some donors lacked HLA typing at each locus, the association tests relied only on the typed subset. The only immune exposure information available for the cohort was CMV serostatus.

The cohort consisted of 600 to 750 healthy bone marrow donors. All cohort members were sampled while nominally healthy, although unrecorded immune exposures were likely present. The donor was CMV seropositive and belonged to the group of over 250 seropositive cohort members. Every donor gave a peripheral blood sample, and the peripheral blood mononuclear cells from that sample were used for TCR beta sequencing. Genomic DNA extraction from the blood cell samples was performed with the Qiagen DNeasy Blood Extraction Kit. Library generation was performed with the immunoSEQ multiplex PCR assay. For the multiplex PCR, a mixture combining 60 forward primers for TCR Vbeta segments and 13 reverse primers for TCR Jbeta segments was used. The CDR3 region of rearranged TCR beta genes was amplified from genomic DNA by a multiplex PCR assay. Amplified TCR beta libraries were sequenced as 87-base-pair reads on the Illumina HiSeq System. In the paper's pipeline: A later analysis counted 75 million to 100 million unique TCR beta chains across the 600 to 850 repertoires, and some 11 million of these chains were shared by at least two donors. A nearest-neighbor algorithm error-corrected the raw reads and collapsed the reads into unique sequences, merging closely related sequences to remove PCR and sequencing errors. Alignment of CDR3 sequences to IMGT reference sequences was used to assign V, D and J gene segments. For a sequence to be retained, at least a six-nucleotide match to both a V gene segment and a J gene segment was required. A rearrangement counted as productive if the CDR3 had no stop codons and remained in frame with V and J, and every other rearrangement counted as non-productive. Following IMGT convention, CDR3 was defined as the stretch from the second conserved V-encoded cysteine up to the conserved J-encoded phenylalanine. The earlier analysis of roughly 590 of the donors excluded sequences that lacked an unambiguous match to a single V gene segment. An earlier analysis of a few hundred of the donors called V segments functional above 56.7% productive rearrangements and segregating when the between-donor standard deviation exceeded 5%. A statistical classification framework was developed to diagnose cytomegalovirus status using the catalog of TCR beta chain sequences. V and J gene assignment, in a later analysis, came from comparing TCR nucleotide sequences with IMGT/GENE-DB human TR gene sequences. A later analysis assigned CDR3 sequences and most-parsimonious VDJ recombination scenarios with the TCRdist pipeline. In a later analysis, every TCR beta chain was defined by the combination of its CDR3 amino acid sequence and its V-gene family, and reads without a unique V-gene family were dropped. In a later analysis, around 650 highly shared, low-generation-probability nucleotide sequences were removed to address suspected cross-contamination and a sequencing artifact. In a later analysis, a clonal expansion index was calculated for each public chain from normalized within-repertoire ranks of inferred template counts. In a later analysis, generation probabilities were computed with a VDJ recombination model fitted to out-of-frame rearrangements, and the resulting probabilities were checked against IGoR. In a later analysis, hypergeometric tests were used to score TCR-TCR, TCR-HLA and TCR-CMV co-occurrence, with a repertoire-size bias correction applied to TCR pairs. A later analysis estimated false discovery rates by permuting HLA or CMV assignments 20 times. In a later analysis, co-occurring TCRs were grouped using DBSCAN, with TCRdist sequence similarity added in when clustering inside HLA-allele-positive subsets. For co-occurrence clustering, repertoires with fewer than 30,000 or more than 120,000 public chains were excluded, along with roughly 5 repertoires with anomalous nucleotide sharing. TCRdb mirrors the immuneACCESS table, restricted to in-frame sequences. Some clones are absent from its copies; in checked studies, under half trace to an unresolved V gene, and the reason for the others is unknown. V, J and clone size derive from that table, while D and trimming were established from the DNA sequence. This sample gives about 180,000 clones in total; 76% of them show up just once. The biggest ten clones account for 2% to 3% of the sample.

What was sequenced was PBMCs. The receptor's source is a woman aged 30 to 39 in good health and CMV-seropositive.

For the CDR3, the sequence is CVSSFRGQGLYNEQFF. The base sequence is TGTGTCAGCAGTTTCAGGGGGCAGGGCCTCTACAATGAGCAGTTCTTC. The chain joins TRBV28 to TRBJ2-1; 8 middle bases align to TRBD1. CDR3 length: 16 amino acids, cysteine to phenylalanine. The retained sequence is limited to the CDR3, 48 bases, with the frame set at the first base. The germline V gene supplies CDR1 MDHEN and CDR2 SYDVKM.